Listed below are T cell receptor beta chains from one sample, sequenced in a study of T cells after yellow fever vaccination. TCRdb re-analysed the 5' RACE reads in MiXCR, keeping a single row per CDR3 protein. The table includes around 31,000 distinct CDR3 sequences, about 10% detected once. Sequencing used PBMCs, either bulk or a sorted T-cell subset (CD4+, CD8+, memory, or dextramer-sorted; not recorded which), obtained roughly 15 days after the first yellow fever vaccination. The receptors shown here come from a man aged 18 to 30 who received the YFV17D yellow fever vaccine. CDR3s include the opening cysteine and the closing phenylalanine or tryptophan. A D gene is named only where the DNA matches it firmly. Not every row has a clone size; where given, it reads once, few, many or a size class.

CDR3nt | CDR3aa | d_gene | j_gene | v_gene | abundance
TGTGCCAGCACCCCAGACTGGGGGTCCCGGGAGACCCAGTACTTC | CASTPDWGSRETQYF | . | TRBJ2-5 | TRBV6-1 | few
TGCAGTGCTGAGAATCGGCGGGGGGACACAGATACGCAGTATTTT | CSAENRRGDTDTQYF | TRBD2 | TRBJ2-3 | TRBV20-1 | many
TGTGCCAGCAGCCAAGATACCAGCGGGGGCGATGAGCAGTTCTTC | CASSQDTSGGDEQFF | TRBD2 | TRBJ2-1 | TRBV3-1 | many
TGTGCCAGTAGTAAGGCTGCCGGGGGAACCACTGAAGCTTTCTTT | CASSKAAGGTTEAFF | . | TRBJ1-1 | TRBV19 | many
TGTGCCACCAGTGATGATCAGGGGGTTCTAACCTACGAGCAGTACTTC | CATSDDQGVLTYEQYF | TRBD1 | TRBJ2-7 | TRBV24-1 | many
TGCGCCAGCAGCTTCCTCGGGCCTTTGGCCAACGTCCTGACTTTC | CASSFLGPLANVLTF | . | TRBJ2-6 | TRBV5-1 | many
TGTGCCAGCTCACCTAACTCAGGGGGCTGGTACACTGAAGCTTTCTTT | CASSPNSGGWYTEAFF | TRBD1 | TRBJ1-1 | TRBV18 | many
TGCAGCGTTGCACAGGGGGCTGGAGAGACCCAGTACTTC | CSVAQGAGETQYF | TRBD1 | TRBJ2-5 | TRBV29-1 | many
TGTGCCAGCAGTTCCAGGGCTAGCGGGGACCAAGAGACCCAGTACTTC | CASSSRASGDQETQYF | TRBD2 | TRBJ2-5 | TRBV27 | many
TGTGCCTGGAGGGGGGGGATTCGTGGCGACGAGCAGTACTTC | CAWRGGIRGDEQYF | TRBD2 | TRBJ2-7 | TRBV30 | many
TGCAGTGCTAGGAAGGGGGGGGAGACCCAGTACTTC | CSARKGGETQYF | . | TRBJ2-5 | TRBV20-1 | many
TGCGCCAGCAGCCAAGGCAGGGGGGGCCCTCAGCCCCAGCATTTT | CASSQGRGGPQPQHF | TRBD1 | TRBJ1-5 | TRBV4-1 | many
TGTGCCAGCAGTGAGCCGAACACTGAAGCTTTCTTT | CASSEPNTEAFF | . | TRBJ1-1 | TRBV25-1 | medium-sized
TGCAGTGCCGGGGGACTCAGCACAGATACGCAGTATTTT | CSAGGLSTDTQYF | . | TRBJ2-3 | TRBV20-1 | many
TGCGCCAGCAGCTTGAGGACTAGCGGGGACAATGAGCAGTTCTTC | CASSLRTSGDNEQFF | TRBD2 | TRBJ2-1 | TRBV5-1 | many
TGCAGTGCTAGCATGACTAGCGGGTACAATGAGCAGTTCTTC | CSASMTSGYNEQFF | TRBD2 | TRBJ2-1 | TRBV20-1 | many
TGTGCCAGCAGTGGTAGCAAGCAAGAGACCCAGTACTTC | CASSGSKQETQYF | . | TRBJ2-5 | TRBV2 | few
TGTGCCAGCAGCGTAGGGACAGGGGGACAGCCCCAGCATTTT | CASSVGTGGQPQHF | TRBD1 | TRBJ1-5 | TRBV11-2 | medium-sized
TGTGCCTGGAGGAGGGTGCCCTTGGATACGCAGTATTTT | CAWRRVPLDTQYF | . | TRBJ2-3 | TRBV30 | .
TGTGCCAGCAGCTCACCCCAGGGGGCCGGACTGGGCACCGGGGAGCTGTTTTTT | CASSSPQGAGLGTGELFF | TRBD1 | TRBJ2-2 | TRBV11-2 | many
TGTGCCAGCTCACCACAGGCCTCCTACAATGAGCAGTTCTTC | CASSPQASYNEQFF | . | TRBJ2-1 | TRBV18 | many
TGTGCCAGTAGTCGAGGAGGACCGGGCTCCTATAATTCACCCCTCCACTTT | CASSRGGPGSYNSPLHF | . | TRBJ1-6 | TRBV19 | many